This entry describes one T cell receptor beta chain. The antigen is undetermined. The record originates from a study of response to subunit inactivated influenza vaccine. Notes on the study in general: Each seasonal influenza vaccination, the authors suggested, recruits few new T cells.

TCRdb analysed the RT-PCR reads with MiXCR anew, one entry per CDR3 protein. The table has roughly 700,000 distinct CDR3 sequences, more than 11% seen once; the top ten hold around 6.5%. The V end was cut by 2 bases, the J end by 4 bases, with 12 bases between. Germline lookup yields CDR1 SGHRS and CDR2 YFSETQ. This CDR3 region has 14 residues. The chain uses TRBV5-1 and TRBJ1-1; a weak D match, TRBD1 (5 bases). The source was PBMCs from blood, collected around 14 days before vaccination. This clonotype was sampled from a man in his fifties who received an inactivated influenza vaccine. CDR3: CASSLLGDGTEAFF. CDR3 DNA: TGCGCCAGCAGCTTACTAGGGGATGGCACTGAAGCTTTCTTT.